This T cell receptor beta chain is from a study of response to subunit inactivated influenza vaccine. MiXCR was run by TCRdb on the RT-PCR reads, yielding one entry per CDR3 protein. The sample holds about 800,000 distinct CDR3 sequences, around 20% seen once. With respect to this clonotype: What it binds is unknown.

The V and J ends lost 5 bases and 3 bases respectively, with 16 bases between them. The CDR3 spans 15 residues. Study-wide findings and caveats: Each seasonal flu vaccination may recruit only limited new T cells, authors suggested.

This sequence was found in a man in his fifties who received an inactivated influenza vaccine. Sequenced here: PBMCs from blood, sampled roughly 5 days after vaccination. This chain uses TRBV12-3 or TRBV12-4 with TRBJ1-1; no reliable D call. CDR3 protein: CASSIAPADHTEAFF. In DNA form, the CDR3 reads TGTGCCAGCAGTATTGCCCCCGCAGACCACACTGAAGCTTTCTTT.